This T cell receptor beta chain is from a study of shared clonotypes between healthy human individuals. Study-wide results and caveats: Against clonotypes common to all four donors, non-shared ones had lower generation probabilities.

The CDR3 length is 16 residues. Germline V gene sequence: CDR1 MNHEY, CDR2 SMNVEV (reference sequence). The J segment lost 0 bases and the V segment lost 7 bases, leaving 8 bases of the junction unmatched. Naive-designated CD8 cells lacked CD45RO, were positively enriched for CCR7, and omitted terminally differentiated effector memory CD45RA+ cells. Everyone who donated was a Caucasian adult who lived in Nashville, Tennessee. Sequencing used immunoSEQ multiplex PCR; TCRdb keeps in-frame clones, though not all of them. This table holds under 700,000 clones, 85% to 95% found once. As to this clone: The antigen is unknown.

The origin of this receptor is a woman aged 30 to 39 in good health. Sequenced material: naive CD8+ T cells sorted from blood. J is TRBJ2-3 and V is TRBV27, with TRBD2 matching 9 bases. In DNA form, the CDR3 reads TGTGCCAGCACCAAATTAGCGGGAGCTAGCACAGATACGCAGTATTTT. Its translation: CASTKLAGASTDTQYF.